The 13 T cell receptor beta chains below all came from one sample that was sequenced in a study of T cell responses to AZD1222 COVID-19 vaccine. Profiling relied on immunoSEQ multiplex PCR, and the TCRdb table lists in-frame clones only, not all of them. The sample records 100,000 to 150,000 clones, 80% to 95% being singletons. The input for sequencing was peripheral blood, taken on day 0 of MenACWY control vaccination. The source of these receptors is an adult in good health.

The V call is TRBV6-1, the J call TRBJ2-2, with D perhaps TRBD2 (7 bases). The CDR3 loop spans 17 amino acids. Trimming shortened V by 0 bases and J by 4 bases, and 15 bases separated the two germline ends. Germline V lookup: CDR1 MNHNS, CDR2 SASEGT. CDR3 protein: CASSEAGGGHGTGELFF. DNA for the CDR3: TGTGCCAGCAGTGAAGCAGGGGGGGGCCACGGCACCGGGGAGCTGTTTTTT.

The rearrangement joins TRBV2 to TRBJ1-1, with D perhaps matching TRBD1 (5 bases). The length of the CDR3 is 14 residues. From germline, CDR1 is SNHLY and CDR2 FYNNEI. V shed 2 bases and J shed 0 bases, with 7 bases lying between them. CDR3 bases: TGTGCCAGCAGTGAAAACAGGTTGAACACTGAAGCTTTCTTT. Translation gives CASSENRLNTEAFF.

This clone was counted once. This chain connects TRBV24-1 to TRBJ1-5, with unresolved D. The CDR3 length is 18 residues. Germline V CDR1 and CDR2: KGHDR, SFDVKD. The V end lost 4 bases, the J end lost 0 bases, and 18 bases lay between the germline ends. The CDR3 coding sequence is TGTGCCACCAGTGACGGCGGGCCCCACTGGAATAGCAATCAGCCCCAGCATTTT. Its protein is CATSDGGPHWNSNQPQHF.

The chain joins TRBV7-3 to TRBJ2-1; 7 bases are a match to TRBD1. CDR1 is SGHTA, CDR2 FQGTGA, per germline. The V segment lost 5 bases and the J segment 9 bases; nucleotides outside the gene matches: 7. The CDR3 runs to 13 residues. This CDR3 is CASSRTGSSEQFF. CDR3 DNA sequence: TGTGCCAGCAGCAGGACAGGTTCCTCTGAGCAGTTCTTC.

The J gene is TRBJ2-1, the V gene TRBV10-2; 8 bases fit TRBD1. Germline CDR1 WSHSY, CDR2 SAAADI. CDR3 length: 15 amino acids. The CDR3 here is CPPRQQGGPYNEQFF. DNA for the CDR3: TGCCCCCCCCGCCAACAGGGGGGACCCTACAATGAGCAGTTCTTC.

The chain links TRBV19 to TRBJ1-1, with a possible D match to TRBD1 (6 bases). Trimming stripped 3 bases from V and 10 bases from J, with 9 bases between. The CDR3 extends over 11 amino acids. CDR1 is LNHDA, CDR2 SQIVND, per germline (reference sequence). The CDR3 DNA is TGTGCCAGTAGTATCGGGGGCCCAGCTTTCTTT. Protein product: CASSIGGPAFF.

The chain couples TRBV2 to TRBJ1-6, with D possibly being TRBD1 (5 bases). This CDR3 has 14 residues. With 6 bases removed from V and 6 bases from J, the gap between germline ends came to 12 bases. From germline, CDR1 is SNHLY and CDR2 FYNNEI. The CDR3 DNA sequence: TGTGCCAGCAGCCCCGGGGCCTTTAATTCACCCCTCCACTTT. Its translation: CASSPGAFNSPLHF.

V gene TRBV6-6 combines with J gene TRBJ1-1; D gene ambiguous. The CDR3 sequence is 14 residues long. Germline V CDR1 and CDR2: MNHNY, SVGAGI (reference sequence). The V and J ends lost 7 bases and 4 bases respectively, with 16 bases between them. The DNA for the CDR3 is TGTGCCAGCACCCTCGGTGGGATCGGCACTGAAGCTTTCTTT. Its protein is CASTLGGIGTEAFF.

The chain has TRBV18 and TRBJ1-3; D gene unclear. With 0 bases removed from V and 4 bases from J, the gap between germline ends came to 7 bases. Germline V gene data show CDR1 as KGHSH and CDR2 as LQKENI. The CDR3 is 14 residues long. CDR3 residues: CASSPPNPGNTIYF. As DNA, the CDR3 is TGTGCCAGCTCACCACCCAACCCGGGAAACACCATATATTTT.

The gene calls are TRBV13 and TRBJ2-2; D is possibly TRBD2 (5 bases). CDR1 PRHDT and CDR2 FYEKMQ come from the germline V gene (reference sequence). CDR3 length: 16 amino acids. The V end lost 1 base, the J end lost 6 bases, and 15 bases lay between the germline ends. In DNA form, the CDR3 reads TGTGCCAGCAGCTTAGCGGCTAGCAGGTTCGCCGGGGAGCTGTTTTTT. Translated, it gives CASSLAASRFAGELFF.

This clone was observed a few times. V gene TRBV11-2 combines with J gene TRBJ1-3; the D is unclear. Per the germline V gene, CDR1 is SGHAT and CDR2 is FQNNGV. This CDR3 contains 15 residues. The V and J ends lost 1 base and 0 bases respectively, with 7 bases between them. The CDR3 DNA reads TGTGCCAGCAGCTTAGTCTTGGCCTCTGGAAACACCATATATTTT. Amino acid sequence: CASSLVLASGNTIYF. Combining the CDR3 with reference TRBV11-2 and TRBJ1-3 gives the whole variable domain EAGVAQSPRYKIIEKRQSVAFWCNPISGHATLYWYQQILGQGPKLLIQFQNNGVVDDSQLPKDRFSAERLKGVDSTLKIQPAKLEDSAVYLCASSLVLASGNTIYFGEGSWLTVV.

The chain uses TRBV15 and TRBJ2-2; 7 nucleotides agree with TRBD1. Germline-derived CDR1 and CDR2 are LNHNV and YYDKDF (reference sequence). The V segment lost 8 bases and the J segment 7 bases; nucleotides outside the gene matches: 4. This CDR3 spans 12 amino acids. CDR3 protein: CATSTGSGELFF. CDR3 DNA: TGTGCCACCTCGACAGGGAGCGGGGAGCTGTTTTTT.

The chain uses TRBV10-2 and TRBJ2-7; the D is unclear. The CDR3 loop spans 11 amino acids. Per germline, CDR1 WSHSY and CDR2 SAAADI. Trimming removed 8 bases from V and 3 bases from J, with 8 bases in between. The CDR3 DNA sequence: TGCGCCAGCTCGGATCACTACGAGCAGTACTTC. It specifies CASSDHYEQYF.